The 32 T cell receptor beta chains in this list originate from one sample, sequenced in a study of blood T cell repertoires in COVID-19 (dated by TCRdb to the early 2020s). Library preparation used the immunoSEQ multiplex PCR assay. TCRdb mirrors the immuneACCESS table, restricted to in-frame sequences. Some clones are absent from its copies; in checked studies, under half trace to an unresolved V gene, and the reason for the others is unknown. The sample profile shows 100,000 to 150,000 clones; around 89% of them were found once. Around 19% of the sample goes to the ten largest clones. The specimen was peripheral blood. The receptors were gathered from a man aged 45-65 years with active or convalescent COVID-19.

The rearrangement links TRBV19 to TRBJ2-5; tentative D call: TRBD1 (6 bases). Trimming took 7 bases from V and 7 from J, leaving 13 bases between them. Germline V gene sequence: CDR1 LNHDA, CDR2 SQIVND (reference sequence). The CDR3 is 12 amino acids. The CDR3 is CASNGQFGTQYF. CDR3 bases: TGTGCCAGTAATGGACAGTTTGGGACCCAGTACTTC. Based on the CDR3 plus reference TRBV19 and TRBJ2-5, the full variable domain is DGGITQSPKYLFRKEGQNVTLSCEQNLNHDAMYWYRQDPGQGLRLIYYSQIVNDFQKGDIAEGYSVSREKKESFPLTVTSAQKNPTAFYLCASNGQFGTQYFGPGTRLLVL.

The chain carries TRBV18 and TRBJ1-2, with 7 positions matching TRBD1. There are 13 residues in the CDR3. J lost 8 bases, V lost 5 bases, and 8 bases had no gene match. CDR1 is KGHSH and CDR2 is LQKENI in the germline V gene. CDR3 DNA: TGTGCCAGCTCAGACAGGGAAGAACGCGGCTACACCTTC. As protein: CASSDREERGYTF.

CDR3 in amino acids: CAWSVGRGIEKLFF. In DNA, the CDR3 is TGTGCCTGGAGTGTAGGCAGGGGAATAGAAAAACTGTTTTTT. This chain connects TRBV30 to TRBJ1-4; tentative D call: TRBD1 (6 bases). V lost 0 bases to trimming and J lost 8 bases, with 13 bases between them. Germline-derived CDR1 and CDR2 are GTSNPN and SVGIG (reference sequence). The CDR3 length is 14 residues.

J is TRBJ2-1 and V is TRBV5-8; D is unresolved. The CDR3 length is 12 residues. Germline-derived CDR1 and CDR2 are SGHTS and YDEGEE. The V gene lost 2 bases and the J gene lost 9 bases, with 9 bases spanning the gap. The CDR3 sequence: CASSFLGVEQFF. CDR3 sequence (DNA): TGTGCCAGCAGCTTTCTAGGAGTTGAGCAGTTCTTC.

The chain links TRBV15 to TRBJ2-3; D perhaps matches TRBD2 (7 bases). The CDR3 length is 16 residues. Trimming pared 6 bases from V and 5 bases from J, leaving 21 bases between. The germline gives CDR1 LNHNV, CDR2 YYDKDF (reference sequence). In DNA, the CDR3 is TGTGCCACCAGAAAAGAGGGGGGGCGTCACGGAGATACGCAGTATTTT. Its translation: CATRKEGGRHGDTQYF.

This clone was seen a single time. The V and J genes are TRBV4-1 and TRBJ1-4; D is possibly TRBD1 (5 bases). CDR1 and CDR2 (germline): MGHRA, YSYEKL. V dropped 2 bases and J dropped 8 bases, with 18 bases sitting between them. The CDR3 is 16 residues long. The CDR3 DNA reads TGCGCCAGCAGCCAATTGTCGGGACTAGGTCAGGAAAAACTGTTTTTT. It encodes CASSQLSGLGQEKLFF.

This rearrangement joins TRBV13 to TRBJ1-1; unclear D gene. CDR1 PRHDT and CDR2 FYEKMQ come from the germline V gene (reference sequence). CDR3 length equals 14 residues. Trimming took off 1 base at V and 3 bases at J, with 9 bases between the two ends. CDR3 amino acids: CASSLVLGYTEAFF. The DNA for the CDR3 is TGTGCCAGCAGCTTAGTTTTGGGCTACACTGAAGCTTTCTTT.

This chain connects TRBV5-4 to TRBJ2-1; 14 positions match TRBD2. Germline V gives CDR1 SGHNT, CDR2 YYREEE (reference sequence). The V and J ends lost 4 bases and 9 bases, in that order; junction bases with no gene match: 15. This CDR3 is 18 amino acids long. In DNA form, the CDR3 reads TGTGCCAGCAGCCTTCCCCTGGGGGGCGGGACTAGCGGGAGTGAGCAGTTCTTC. This translates into CASSLPLGGGTSGSEQFF.

This chain connects TRBV29-1 to TRBJ1-1; 12 positions match TRBD1. With V trimmed by 4 bases and J by 11 bases, 8 bases remained unmatched. The CDR3 consists of 13 residues. Germline-derived CDR1 and CDR2 are SQVTM and ANQGSEA. The chain's CDR3 is CSVAAGQGASAFF. The CDR3 bases are TGCAGCGTTGCTGCGGGACAGGGGGCGTCGGCTTTCTTT.

J is TRBJ1-6 and V is TRBV19, with a tentative D call TRBD1 (6 bases). The V end lost 4 bases, the J end lost 9 bases, and 10 bases lay between the germline ends. There are 13 residues in the CDR3. CDR1 and CDR2 (germline): LNHDA, SQIVND (reference sequence). CDR3: CASSRYRASPLHF. The CDR3 region has the DNA TGTGCCAGTAGTAGATACAGGGCTTCACCCCTCCACTTT.

Here the CDR3 DNA reads TGTGCCAGTAGTAAGACAGGGGGAGTAAATCAGCCCCAGCATTTT. It yields the protein CASSKTGGVNQPQHF. The chain uses TRBV19 and TRBJ1-5; 9 bases align to TRBD1. V dropped 4 bases and J dropped 4; count of bases not matched to a gene: 5. The CDR3 spans 15 residues. CDR1 and CDR2 from the germline V gene are LNHDA and SQIVND (reference sequence).

The chain employs TRBV9 and TRBJ2-5; 9 nucleotides align to TRBD1. V lost 3 bases and J lost 2; bases outside the gene matches: 2. This CDR3 region has 14 residues. Germline V lookup: CDR1 SGDLS, CDR2 YYNGEE. The CDR3 DNA follows: TGTGCCAGCAGCGCAGGACAGGGGCAAGAGACCCAGTACTTC. It yields the protein CASSAGQGQETQYF.

The CDR3: CASSPTPTGTEQYF. The CDR3 bases are TGTGCCAGCAGCCCCACACCAACAGGGACCGAGCAGTACTTC. The V and J genes are TRBV6-2 or TRBV6-3 and TRBJ2-7, with D tentatively TRBD1 (6 bases). The ends were cut back, 6 bases at V and 6 bases at J, with 18 bases in the middle. The CDR3 consists of 14 residues. The germline V gene has CDR1 MNHEY and CDR2 SVGEGT.

The table lists this clone with a count of one. The chain employs TRBV6-2 or TRBV6-3 and TRBJ2-7; possible D gene TRBD2, 7 bases. V was shortened by 6 bases and J by 1 base, with 16 bases between the two germline ends. CDR3 length: 15 amino acids. Per germline, CDR1 MNHEY and CDR2 SVGEGT. In DNA, the CDR3 is TGTGCCAGCAGCACACACAGGGAGGGGTCCTACGAGCAGTACTTC. Translation gives CASSTHREGSYEQYF.

The V gene is TRBV11-2, the J gene TRBJ2-7, with 13 bases matching TRBD2. This CDR3 spans 15 amino acids. Germline V gives CDR1 SGHAT, CDR2 FQNNGV. J gave up 6 bases and V 2 bases, and 4 bases lay outside the gene matches. The CDR3 spells CASSLTGTSGAEQYF. CDR3 DNA sequence: TGTGCCAGCAGCTTAACCGGGACTAGCGGGGCCGAGCAGTACTTC. Full variable domain (outside the CDR3, taken from reference TRBV11-2 and TRBJ2-7): EAGVAQSPRYKIIEKRQSVAFWCNPISGHATLYWYQQILGQGPKLLIQFQNNGVVDDSQLPKDRFSAERLKGVDSTLKIQPAKLEDSAVYLCASSLTGTSGAEQYFGPGTRLTVT.

The chain couples TRBV2 to TRBJ1-5; perhaps TRBD1 as D (6 bases). CDR1 and CDR2 from the germline V gene are SNHLY and FYNNEI. The CDR3 has 13 residues. V lost 5 bases and J lost 6, with 11 bases in between. DNA for the CDR3: TGTGCCAGCAGTCGACAGGTCCCTCAGCCCCAGCATTTT. Amino acids: CASSRQVPQPQHF. The whole variable domain, filled in from reference TRBV2 and TRBJ1-5, reads EPEVTQTPSHQVTQMGQEVILRCVPISNHLYFYWYRQILGQKVEFLVSFYNNEISEKSEIFDDQFSVERPDGSNFTLKIRSTKLEDSAMYFCASSRQVPQPQHFGDGTRLSIL.

The rearrangement links TRBV11-3 to TRBJ2-1; 16 bases are a match to TRBD2. V shed 3 bases, J shed 6 bases, and the junction held 11 bases outside the gene matches. The V gene's germline CDR1 is SGHNT and CDR2 YENEEA. The CDR3 is made up of 19 amino acids. DNA for the CDR3: TGTGCCAGCAGCTTGGGCAAGGGACTAGCGGGGGGGTTGGGCAATGAGCAGTTCTTC. Its translation: CASSLGKGLAGGLGNEQFF.

Here the CDR3 reads CASGRPGPYEQYF. As DNA, the CDR3 is TGTGCTAGTGGCCGCCCGGGTCCCTACGAGCAGTACTTC. This chain joins TRBV12-5 and TRBJ2-7; D is uncertain. Trimming shortened V by 6 bases and J by 2 bases, and 11 bases separated the two germline ends. The CDR3 is 13 residues long. CDR1 is LGHNT, CDR2 FRNRAP, per germline.

The chain combines TRBV6-6 with TRBJ1-5; TRBD1 aligns across 7 bases. This CDR3 has 17 residues. Germline CDR1 and CDR2: MNHNY and SVGAGI (reference sequence). The V segment lost 5 bases and the J segment 7 bases; nucleotides outside the gene matches: 17. The CDR3 sequence: CASSLNPHTGVWQPQHF. In DNA form, the CDR3 reads TGTGCCAGCAGTCTGAACCCTCATACAGGGGTCTGGCAGCCCCAGCATTTT.

As regards this clone: The limits of the CDR3 on the DNA are not certain, so only TCRdb's listed CDR3 is given. The rearrangement joins TRBV7-9 to TRBJ1-2; the D call of TRBD1 is as the table states it, not checked on the DNA. Germline values: CDR1 SEHNR, CDR2 FQNEAQ (reference sequence). The CDR3 contains 15 residues when both ends are counted. The CDR3 sequence is CASSVASGTGTPEDF.

The V and J genes are TRBV7-2 and TRBJ2-4, with D uncertain. The CDR3 extends over 15 amino acids. Germline CDR1 is SGHTA and CDR2 is FQGNSA. Trimming pared 1 base from V and 6 bases from J, leaving 13 bases between. The CDR3 DNA reads TGTGCCAGCAGCTTAGGGAGCGCAGTTGGAAACATTCAGTACTTC. This gives the protein CASSLGSAVGNIQYF.

This chain's CDR3 is CASSLGHFQETQYF. The CDR3 nucleotides read TGTGCCAGCAGCCTGGGACACTTCCAAGAGACCCAGTACTTC. The chain has TRBV3-1 (or the pseudogene TRBV3-2) and TRBJ2-5; possible D gene TRBD1, 6 bases. Germline lookup yields CDR1 LGHDT and CDR2 YNNKEL (reference sequence). The length of the CDR3 is 14 residues. The V end was cut by 4 bases, the J end by 1 base, with 10 bases between.

The rearrangement joins TRBV5-6 to TRBJ1-1, with TRBD1 matching over 11 bases. V lost 1 base and J lost 3; bases outside the gene matches: 5. The CDR3 is 16 amino acids. In germline, CDR1 is SGHDT, CDR2 YYEEEE. This CDR3 is CASSLRTGGGDTEAFF. CDR3 DNA sequence: TGTGCCAGCAGCTTGCGGACAGGGGGCGGGGACACTGAAGCTTTCTTT.

V and J are TRBV4-3 and TRBJ2-7; D remains unclear. This CDR3 region has 12 residues. Germline CDR1 and CDR2: LGHNA and YSLEER. The V end lost 0 bases, the J end lost 4 bases, and 4 bases lay between the germline ends. The CDR3 loop is CASSQDRYEQYF. The CDR3 nucleotides read TGCGCCAGCAGCCAAGATAGATACGAGCAGTACTTC.

This chain links TRBV29-1 with TRBJ2-7; weak D call: TRBD1 (5 bases). Looked up from germline, CDR1 is SQVTM and CDR2 is ANQGSEA. V was pared by 5 bases and J by 7 bases, with 12 bases between. The CDR3 loop spans 11 amino acids. CDR3 DNA: TGCAGCGTTTTCCAGGGCTTGGAGCAGTACTTC. Protein product: CSVFQGLEQYF.

This chain joins TRBV25-1 and TRBJ2-2, with 7 bases matching TRBD1. V shed 4 bases, J shed 9 bases, and the junction held 11 bases outside the gene matches. In germline, CDR1 is MGHDK, CDR2 SYGVNS. This CDR3 contains 15 residues. CDR3 loop: CASSGPDREWRELFF. In nucleotides, the CDR3 is TGTGCCAGCAGTGGCCCCGACAGGGAGTGGAGGGAGCTGTTTTTT.

The chain carries TRBV6-6 and TRBJ1-1; the match to TRBD1 covers 9 bases. This CDR3 is 15 amino acids long. V lost 6 bases to trimming and J lost 3 bases; unmatched junction nucleotides: 8. Germline CDR1 reads MNHNY; CDR2 reads SVGAGI (reference sequence). CDR3 residues: CASRDRGRLDTEAFF. CDR3 DNA sequence: TGTGCCAGCAGGGACAGGGGCCGTCTGGACACTGAAGCTTTCTTT.

The V gene is TRBV10-1, the J gene TRBJ1-1; no firm D call. V dropped 2 bases and J dropped 3 bases, with 13 bases sitting between them. CDR3 length equals 15 residues. Germline V gene data show CDR1 as WNHNN and CDR2 as SYGVQD (reference sequence). The CDR3 DNA reads TGCGCCAGCAGTGAGCCGGGTTGGGAGGACACTGAAGCTTTCTTT. It specifies CASSEPGWEDTEAFF.

J is TRBJ1-5 and V is TRBV7-2, with D maybe TRBD1 (6 bases). The CDR3 extends over 15 amino acids. The V gene's germline CDR1 is SGHTA and CDR2 FQGNSA. Between the trimmed V and J ends, which lost 9 bases and 3 bases, there was a span of 18 bases. The CDR3 sequence is CASGSQTGTNQPQHF. DNA of the CDR3: TGTGCCAGTGGAAGTCAAACAGGGACCAATCAGCCCCAGCATTTT.

This clone was seen a handful of times. V usage is TRBV11-2 and J usage is TRBJ2-7; 9 bases fit TRBD1. Germline V gene data show CDR1 as SGHAT and CDR2 as FQNNGV. The length of the CDR3 is 13 residues. The V and J ends lost 5 bases and 3 bases, in that order; junction bases with no gene match: 2. This CDR3 reads CASSRDRDYEQYF. CDR3 nucleotide sequence: TGTGCCAGCAGCCGGGACAGGGACTACGAGCAGTACTTC.

On this clone itself: An end of the junction does not agree with germline; a read error may underlie this. This chain connects TRBV5-8 to TRBJ1-1; D not certain. The germline V gene encodes CDR1 SGHTS and CDR2 YDEGEE. CDR3 length: 13 amino acids. The CDR3 bases are TGTGCCAGCAGCCCAGCGGCAGCCCGGCCAAGGCGGTTT. It encodes CASSPAAARPRRF.

The rearrangement joins TRBV5-1 to TRBJ1-4; no clear D. V was trimmed by 0 bases and J by 3 bases, leaving 6 bases between them. The germline gives CDR1 SGHRS, CDR2 YFSETQ. The CDR3 is 14 amino acids. CDR3 nucleotide sequence: TGCGCCAGCAGCTTGGCGGGTGCTAATGAAAAACTGTTTTTT. This encodes CASSLAGANEKLFF.